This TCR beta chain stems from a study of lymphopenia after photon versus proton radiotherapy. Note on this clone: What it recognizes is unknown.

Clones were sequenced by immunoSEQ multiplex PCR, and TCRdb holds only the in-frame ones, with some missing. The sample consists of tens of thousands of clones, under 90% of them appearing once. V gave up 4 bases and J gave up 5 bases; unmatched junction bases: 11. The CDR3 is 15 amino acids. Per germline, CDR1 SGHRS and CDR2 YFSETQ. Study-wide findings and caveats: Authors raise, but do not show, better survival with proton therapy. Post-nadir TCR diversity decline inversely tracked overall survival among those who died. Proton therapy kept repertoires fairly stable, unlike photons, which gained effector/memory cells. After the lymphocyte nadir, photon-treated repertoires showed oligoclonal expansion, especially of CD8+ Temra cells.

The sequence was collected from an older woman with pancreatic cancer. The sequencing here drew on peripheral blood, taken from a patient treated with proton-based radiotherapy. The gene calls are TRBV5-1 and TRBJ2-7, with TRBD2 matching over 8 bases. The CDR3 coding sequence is TGCGCCAGCAGCACCGCCCAGCGGGAGTTCAACGAGCAGTACTTC. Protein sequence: CASSTAQREFNEQYF.